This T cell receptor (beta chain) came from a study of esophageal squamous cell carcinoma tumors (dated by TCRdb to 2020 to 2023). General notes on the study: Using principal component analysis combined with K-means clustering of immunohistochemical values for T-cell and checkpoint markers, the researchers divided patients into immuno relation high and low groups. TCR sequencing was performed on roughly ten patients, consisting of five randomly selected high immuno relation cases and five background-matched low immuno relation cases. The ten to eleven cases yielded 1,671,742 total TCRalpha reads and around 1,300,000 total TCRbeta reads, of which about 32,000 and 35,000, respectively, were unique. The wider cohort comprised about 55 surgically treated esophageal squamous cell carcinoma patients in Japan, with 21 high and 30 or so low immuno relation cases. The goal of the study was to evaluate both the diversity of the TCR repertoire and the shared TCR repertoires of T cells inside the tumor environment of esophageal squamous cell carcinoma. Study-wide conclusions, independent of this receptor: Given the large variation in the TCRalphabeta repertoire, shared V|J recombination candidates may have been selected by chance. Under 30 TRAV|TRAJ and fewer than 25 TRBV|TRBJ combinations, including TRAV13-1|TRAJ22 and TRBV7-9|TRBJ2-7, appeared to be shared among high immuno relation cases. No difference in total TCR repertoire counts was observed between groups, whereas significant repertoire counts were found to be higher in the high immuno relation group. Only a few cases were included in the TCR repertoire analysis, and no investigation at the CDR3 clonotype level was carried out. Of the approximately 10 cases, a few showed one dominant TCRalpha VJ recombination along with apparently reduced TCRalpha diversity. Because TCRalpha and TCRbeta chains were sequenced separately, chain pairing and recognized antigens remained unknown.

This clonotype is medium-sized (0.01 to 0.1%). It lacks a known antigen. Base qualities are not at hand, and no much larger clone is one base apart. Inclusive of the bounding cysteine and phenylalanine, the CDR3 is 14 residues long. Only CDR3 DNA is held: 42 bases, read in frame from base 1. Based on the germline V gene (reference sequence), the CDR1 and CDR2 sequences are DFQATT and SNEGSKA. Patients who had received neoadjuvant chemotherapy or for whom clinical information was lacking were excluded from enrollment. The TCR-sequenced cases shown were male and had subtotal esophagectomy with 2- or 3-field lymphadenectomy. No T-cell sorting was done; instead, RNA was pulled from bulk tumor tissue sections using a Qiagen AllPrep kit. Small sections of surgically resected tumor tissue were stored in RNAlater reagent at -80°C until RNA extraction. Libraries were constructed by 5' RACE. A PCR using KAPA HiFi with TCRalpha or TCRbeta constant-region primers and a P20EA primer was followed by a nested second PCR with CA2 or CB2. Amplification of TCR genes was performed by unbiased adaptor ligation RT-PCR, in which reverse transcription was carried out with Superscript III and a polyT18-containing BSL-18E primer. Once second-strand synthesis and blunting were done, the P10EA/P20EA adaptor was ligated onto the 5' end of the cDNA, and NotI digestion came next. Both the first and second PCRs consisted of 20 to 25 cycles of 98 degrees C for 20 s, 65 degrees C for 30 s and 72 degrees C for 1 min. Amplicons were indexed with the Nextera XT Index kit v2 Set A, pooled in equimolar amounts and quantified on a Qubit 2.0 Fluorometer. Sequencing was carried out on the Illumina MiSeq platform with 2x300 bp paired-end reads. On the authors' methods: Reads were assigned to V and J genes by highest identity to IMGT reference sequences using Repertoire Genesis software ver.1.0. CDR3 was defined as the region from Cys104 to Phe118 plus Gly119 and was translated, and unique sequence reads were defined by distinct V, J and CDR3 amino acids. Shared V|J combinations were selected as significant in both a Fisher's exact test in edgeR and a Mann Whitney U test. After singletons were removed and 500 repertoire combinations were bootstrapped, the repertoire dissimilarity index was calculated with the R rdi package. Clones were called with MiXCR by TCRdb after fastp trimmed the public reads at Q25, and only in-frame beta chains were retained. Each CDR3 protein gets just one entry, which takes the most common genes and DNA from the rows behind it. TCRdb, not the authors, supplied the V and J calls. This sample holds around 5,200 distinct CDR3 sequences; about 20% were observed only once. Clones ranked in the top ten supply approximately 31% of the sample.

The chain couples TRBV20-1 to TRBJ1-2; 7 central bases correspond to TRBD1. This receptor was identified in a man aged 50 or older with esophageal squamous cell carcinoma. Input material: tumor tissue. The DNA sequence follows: TGCCTCACGGACGGGACAGCTTATAACTATGGCTACACCTTC. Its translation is CLTDGTAYNYGYTF.